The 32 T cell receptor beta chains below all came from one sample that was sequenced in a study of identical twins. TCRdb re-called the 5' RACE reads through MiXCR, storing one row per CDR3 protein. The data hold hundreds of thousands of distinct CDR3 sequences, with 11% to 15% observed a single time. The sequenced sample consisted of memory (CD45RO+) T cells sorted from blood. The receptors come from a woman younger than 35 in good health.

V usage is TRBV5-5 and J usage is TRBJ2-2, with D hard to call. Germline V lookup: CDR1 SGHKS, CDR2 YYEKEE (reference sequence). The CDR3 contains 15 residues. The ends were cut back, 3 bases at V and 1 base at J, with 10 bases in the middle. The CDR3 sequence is CASSSLAGNTGELFF. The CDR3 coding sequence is TGTGCCAGCAGCTCCCTCGCCGGGAACACCGGGGAGCTGTTTTTT.

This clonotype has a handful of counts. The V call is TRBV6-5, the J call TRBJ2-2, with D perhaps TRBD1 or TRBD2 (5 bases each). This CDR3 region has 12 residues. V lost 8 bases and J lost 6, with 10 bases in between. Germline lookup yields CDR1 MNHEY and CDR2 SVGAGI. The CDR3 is CASGGRAGELFF. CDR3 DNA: TGTGCCAGCGGGGGTAGGGCCGGGGAGCTGTTTTTT.

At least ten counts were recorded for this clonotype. CDR3 sequence reads: CASTTSSYEQYF. Here the CDR3 DNA reads TGTGCCAGCACGACAAGCTCCTACGAGCAGTACTTC. This sequence joins TRBV7-9 and TRBJ2-7; D remains ambiguous. Germline CDR1 SEHNR, CDR2 FQNEAQ (reference sequence). Trimming cost V 7 bases and J 0 bases, with 7 bases left between them. The CDR3 is made up of 12 amino acids.

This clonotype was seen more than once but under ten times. Here the CDR3 reads CSARDGASGRAPNTGELFF. CDR3 DNA sequence: TGCAGTGCTAGAGATGGCGCTAGCGGGAGGGCACCGAACACCGGGGAGCTGTTTTTT. The chain is built from TRBV20-1 and TRBJ2-2; TRBD2 agrees at 12 bases. Germline lookup yields CDR1 DFQATT and CDR2 SNEGSKA (reference sequence). V shed 0 bases, J shed 0 bases, and the junction held 8 bases outside the gene matches. CDR3 length equals 19 residues.

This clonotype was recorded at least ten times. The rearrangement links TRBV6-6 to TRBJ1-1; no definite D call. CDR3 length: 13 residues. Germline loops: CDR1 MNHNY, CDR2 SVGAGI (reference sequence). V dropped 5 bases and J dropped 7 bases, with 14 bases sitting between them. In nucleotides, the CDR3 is TGTGCCAGCAGTCGCCACGACAAGCTTGAAGCTTTCTTT. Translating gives CASSRHDKLEAFF.

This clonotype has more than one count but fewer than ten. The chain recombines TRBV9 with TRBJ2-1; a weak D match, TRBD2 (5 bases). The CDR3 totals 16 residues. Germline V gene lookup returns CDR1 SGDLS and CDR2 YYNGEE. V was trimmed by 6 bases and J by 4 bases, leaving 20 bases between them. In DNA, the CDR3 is TGTGCCAGCACCTTGAGGGCTCGCCGCGAATACAATGAGCAGTTCTTC. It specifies CASTLRARREYNEQFF.

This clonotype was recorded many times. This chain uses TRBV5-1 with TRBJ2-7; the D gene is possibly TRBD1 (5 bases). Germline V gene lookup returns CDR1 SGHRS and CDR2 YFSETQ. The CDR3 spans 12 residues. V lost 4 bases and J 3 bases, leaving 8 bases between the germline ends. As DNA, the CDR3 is TGCGCCAGCAGCAGACAGTACTACGAGCAGTACTTC. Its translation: CASSRQYYEQYF.

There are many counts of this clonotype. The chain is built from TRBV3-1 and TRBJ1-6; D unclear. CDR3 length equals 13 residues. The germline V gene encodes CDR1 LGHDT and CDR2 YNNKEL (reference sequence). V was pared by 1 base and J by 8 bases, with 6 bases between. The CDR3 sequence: CASSQGRDSPLHF. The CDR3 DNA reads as TGTGCCAGCAGCCAAGGGCGTGATTCACCCCTCCACTTT.

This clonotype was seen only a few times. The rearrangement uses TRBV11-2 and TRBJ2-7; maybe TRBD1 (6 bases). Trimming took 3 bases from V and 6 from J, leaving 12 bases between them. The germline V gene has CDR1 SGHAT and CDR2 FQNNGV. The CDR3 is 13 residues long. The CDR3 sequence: CASSFNRDGEQYF. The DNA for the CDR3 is TGTGCCAGCAGCTTCAACAGGGATGGCGAGCAGTACTTC.

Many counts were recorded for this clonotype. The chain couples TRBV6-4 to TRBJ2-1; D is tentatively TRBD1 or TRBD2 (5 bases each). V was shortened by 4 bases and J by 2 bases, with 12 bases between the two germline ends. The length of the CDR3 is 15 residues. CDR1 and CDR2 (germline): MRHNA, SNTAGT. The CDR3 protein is CASSVEGTPYNEQFF. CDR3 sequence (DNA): TGTGCCAGCAGTGTAGAAGGGACGCCCTACAATGAGCAGTTCTTC.

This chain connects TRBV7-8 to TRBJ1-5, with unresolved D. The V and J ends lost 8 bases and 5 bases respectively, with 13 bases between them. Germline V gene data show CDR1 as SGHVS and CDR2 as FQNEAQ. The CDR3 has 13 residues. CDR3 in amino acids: CASGPSRDQPQHF. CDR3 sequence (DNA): TGTGCCAGCGGGCCTTCGAGGGATCAGCCCCAGCATTTT. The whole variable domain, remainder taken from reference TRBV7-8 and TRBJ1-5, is GAGVSQSPRYKVAKRGQDVALRCDPISGHVSLFWYQQALGQGPEFLTYFQNEAQLDKSGLPSDRFFAERPEGSVSTLKIQRTQQEDSAVYLCASGPSRDQPQHFGDGTRLSIL.

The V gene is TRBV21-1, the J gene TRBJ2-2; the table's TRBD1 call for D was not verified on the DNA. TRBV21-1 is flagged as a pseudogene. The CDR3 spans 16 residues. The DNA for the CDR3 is TGTGCCAACACCCGCGGCGGGGGGGCCAACACCGGGGAGCTGTTTTTT. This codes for CANTRGGGANTGELFF.

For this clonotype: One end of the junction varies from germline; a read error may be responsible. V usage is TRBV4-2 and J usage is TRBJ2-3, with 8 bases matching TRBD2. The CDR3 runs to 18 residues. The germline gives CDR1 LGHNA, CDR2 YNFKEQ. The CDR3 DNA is TGTGCCAGCAGCCAGGCTCAGGCCGGGGGGGGGGGCACAGATGCGCAGTATTTT. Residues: CASSQAQAGGGGTDAQYF.

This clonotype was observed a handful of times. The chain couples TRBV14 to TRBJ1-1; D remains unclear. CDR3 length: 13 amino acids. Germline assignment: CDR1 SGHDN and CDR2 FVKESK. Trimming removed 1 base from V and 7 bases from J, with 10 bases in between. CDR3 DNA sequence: TGTGCCAGCAGCCAAGCGGACGGCCTTGAAGCTTTCTTT. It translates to CASSQADGLEAFF.

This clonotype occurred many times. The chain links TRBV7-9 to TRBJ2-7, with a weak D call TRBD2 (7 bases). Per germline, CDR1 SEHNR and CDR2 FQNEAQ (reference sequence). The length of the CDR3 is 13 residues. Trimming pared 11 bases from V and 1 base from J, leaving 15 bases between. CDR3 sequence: CALGGGRSYEQYF. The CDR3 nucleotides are TGTGCCTTAGGGGGGGGTCGATCCTACGAGCAGTACTTC. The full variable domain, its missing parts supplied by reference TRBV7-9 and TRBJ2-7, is DTGVSQNPRHKITKRGQNVTFRCDPISEHNRLYWYRQTLGQGPEFLTYFQNEAQLEKSRLLSDRFSAERPKGSFSTLEIQRTEQGDSAMYLCALGGGRSYEQYFGPGTRLTVT.

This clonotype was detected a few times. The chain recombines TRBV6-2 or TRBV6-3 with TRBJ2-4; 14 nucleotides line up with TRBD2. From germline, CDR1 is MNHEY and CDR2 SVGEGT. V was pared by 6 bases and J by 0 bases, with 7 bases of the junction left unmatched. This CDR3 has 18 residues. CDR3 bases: TGTGCCAGCAGGAAGGGACTAGCGGGAGCCCAAGCCAAAAACATTCAGTACTTC. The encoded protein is CASRKGLAGAQAKNIQYF.

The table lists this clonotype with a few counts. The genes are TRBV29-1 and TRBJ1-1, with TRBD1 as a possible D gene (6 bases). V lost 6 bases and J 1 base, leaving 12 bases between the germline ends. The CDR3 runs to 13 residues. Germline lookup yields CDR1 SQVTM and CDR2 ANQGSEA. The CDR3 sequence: CSVARTENTEAFF. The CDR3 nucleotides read TGCAGCGTCGCCCGGACAGAGAACACTGAAGCTTTCTTT.

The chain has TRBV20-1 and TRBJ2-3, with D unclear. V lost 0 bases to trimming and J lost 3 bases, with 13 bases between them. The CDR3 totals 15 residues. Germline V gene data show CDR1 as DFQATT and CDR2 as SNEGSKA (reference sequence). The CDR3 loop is CSARDRRFYTDTQYF. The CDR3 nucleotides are TGCAGTGCTAGAGATCGGCGTTTTTATACAGATACGCAGTATTTT.

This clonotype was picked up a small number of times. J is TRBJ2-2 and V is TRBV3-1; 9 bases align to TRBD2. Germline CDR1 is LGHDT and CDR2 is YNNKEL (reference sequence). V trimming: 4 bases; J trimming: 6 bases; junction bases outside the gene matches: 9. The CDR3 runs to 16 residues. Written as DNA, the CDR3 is TGTGCCAGCAGCCCTCCCCTTGGCGGGAGGGCCGGGGAGCTGTTTTTT. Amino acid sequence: CASSPPLGGRAGELFF.

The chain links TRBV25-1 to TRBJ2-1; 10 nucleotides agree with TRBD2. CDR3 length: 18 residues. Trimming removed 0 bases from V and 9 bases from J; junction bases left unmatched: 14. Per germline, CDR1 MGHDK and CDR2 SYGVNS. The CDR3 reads CASSEYKGASGRRGEQFF. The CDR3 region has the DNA TGTGCCAGCAGTGAATATAAGGGGGCTAGCGGGAGACGTGGTGAGCAGTTCTTC.

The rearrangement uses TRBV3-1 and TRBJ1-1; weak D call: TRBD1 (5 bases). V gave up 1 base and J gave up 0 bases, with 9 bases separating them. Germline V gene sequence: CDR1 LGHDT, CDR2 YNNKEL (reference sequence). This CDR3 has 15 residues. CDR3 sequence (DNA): TGTGCCAGCAGCCAAGCCGGGGGTATGAACACTGAAGCTTTCTTT. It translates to CASSQAGGMNTEAFF.

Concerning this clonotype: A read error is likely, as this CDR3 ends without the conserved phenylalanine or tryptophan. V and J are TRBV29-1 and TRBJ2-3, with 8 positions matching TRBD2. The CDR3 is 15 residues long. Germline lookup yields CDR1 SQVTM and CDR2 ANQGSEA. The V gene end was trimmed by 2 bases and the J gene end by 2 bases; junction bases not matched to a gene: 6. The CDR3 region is CSVEPSGGNTDTQYI. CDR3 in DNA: TGCAGCGTTGAACCGAGCGGGGGAAACACAGATACGCAGTATATT.

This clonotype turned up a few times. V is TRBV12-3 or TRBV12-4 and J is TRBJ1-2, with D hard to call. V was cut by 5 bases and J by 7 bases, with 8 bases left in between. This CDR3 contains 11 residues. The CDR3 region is CASSAEAGYTF. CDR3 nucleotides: TGTGCCAGCAGTGCGGAGGCTGGCTACACCTTC.

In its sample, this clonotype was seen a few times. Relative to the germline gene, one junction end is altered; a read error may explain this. The CDR3: CASSSIGGRWGF. Written as DNA, the CDR3 is TGTGCCAGCAGTTCAATAGGGGGTCGTTGGGGATTC. This chain links TRBV7-9 with TRBJ2-7; D is possibly TRBD1 (6 bases). This CDR3 contains 12 residues. Germline CDR1 reads SEHNR; CDR2 reads FQNEAQ (reference sequence).

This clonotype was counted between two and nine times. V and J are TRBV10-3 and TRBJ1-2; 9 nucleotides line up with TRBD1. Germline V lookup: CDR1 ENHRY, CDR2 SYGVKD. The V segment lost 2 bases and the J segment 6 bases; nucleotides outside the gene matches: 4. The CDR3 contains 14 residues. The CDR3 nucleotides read TGTGCCATCAGTGAGCCGGACAGGGGCGATGGCTACACCTTC. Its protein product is CAISEPDRGDGYTF.

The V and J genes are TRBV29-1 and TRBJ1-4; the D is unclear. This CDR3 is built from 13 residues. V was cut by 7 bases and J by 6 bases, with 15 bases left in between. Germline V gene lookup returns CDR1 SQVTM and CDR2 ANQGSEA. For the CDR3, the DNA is TGCAGCGGTCAACAGAGTCAGGATGAAAAACTGTTTTTT. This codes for CSGQQSQDEKLFF.

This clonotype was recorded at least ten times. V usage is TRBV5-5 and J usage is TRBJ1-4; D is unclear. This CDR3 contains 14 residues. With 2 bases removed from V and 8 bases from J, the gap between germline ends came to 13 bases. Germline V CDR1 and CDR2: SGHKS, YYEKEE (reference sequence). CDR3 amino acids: CASSFGQAREKLFF. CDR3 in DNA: TGTGCCAGCAGCTTTGGGCAGGCAAGGGAAAAACTGTTTTTT.

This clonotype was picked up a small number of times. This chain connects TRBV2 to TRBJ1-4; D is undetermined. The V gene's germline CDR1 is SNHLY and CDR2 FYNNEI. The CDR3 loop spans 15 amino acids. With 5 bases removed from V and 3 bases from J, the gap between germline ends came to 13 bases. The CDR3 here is CASSRDGRSNEKLFF. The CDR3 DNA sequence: TGTGCCAGCAGTCGAGACGGGCGATCTAATGAAAAACTGTTTTTT.

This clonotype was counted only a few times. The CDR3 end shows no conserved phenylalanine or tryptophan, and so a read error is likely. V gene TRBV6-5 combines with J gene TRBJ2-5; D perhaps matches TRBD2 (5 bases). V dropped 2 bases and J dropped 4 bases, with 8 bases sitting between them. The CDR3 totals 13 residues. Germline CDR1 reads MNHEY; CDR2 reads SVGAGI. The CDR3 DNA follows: TGTGCCAGCAGTTACAGAGAGGGAGAGACCCAGTACCTC. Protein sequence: CASSYREGETQYL.

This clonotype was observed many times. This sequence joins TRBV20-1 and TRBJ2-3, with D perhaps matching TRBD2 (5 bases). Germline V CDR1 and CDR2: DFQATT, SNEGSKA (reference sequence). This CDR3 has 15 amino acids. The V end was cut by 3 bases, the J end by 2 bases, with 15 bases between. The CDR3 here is CSASGSGVNTDTQYF. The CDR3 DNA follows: TGCAGTGCTAGTGGCTCCGGGGTGAACACAGATACGCAGTATTTT.

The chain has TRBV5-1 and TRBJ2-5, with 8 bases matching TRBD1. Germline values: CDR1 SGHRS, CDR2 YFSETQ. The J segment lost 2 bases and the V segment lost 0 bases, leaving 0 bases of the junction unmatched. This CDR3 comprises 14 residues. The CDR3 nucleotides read TGCGCCAGCAGCTTGGACAGGGGGCAAGAGACCCAGTACTTC. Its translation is CASSLDRGQETQYF.

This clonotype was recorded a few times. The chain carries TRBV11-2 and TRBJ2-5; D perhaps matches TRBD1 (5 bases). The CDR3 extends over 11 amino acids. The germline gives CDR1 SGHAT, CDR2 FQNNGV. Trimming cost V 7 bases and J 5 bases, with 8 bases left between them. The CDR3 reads CASIAGETQYF. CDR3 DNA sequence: TGTGCCAGCATTGCAGGGGAGACCCAGTACTTC.